A single T cell receptor (beta chain) is shown here with its context. The target antigen is unknown. The source of the sample is a study of T-cell memory formation after mild COVID-19. Overall study context: TCR clusters were mostly confined to one donor each.

TCRdb processed the 5' RACE reads anew with MiXCR; each CDR3 protein has one entry. The data contain around 340,000 distinct CDR3 sequences, 10% to 15% of them singletons. J was trimmed by 4 bases and V by 3 bases; bases with no gene match: 4. The CDR3 covers 14 residues. Study-level points and caveats: The main location of contracting CD4+ clones was CM and EM, and that of contracting CD8+ clones was EMRA.

The chain carries TRBV23-1 and TRBJ2-5; TRBD2 matches 8 bases. TRBV23-1 counts as an open reading frame of uncertain function. The sequence was collected from a man aged 18 to 29 who had mild COVID-19 (a few samples of this study predate the infection). Cell type and time point are not known. Sequences were obtained from PBMCs or a T cell subset sorted from them (not recorded which). For the CDR3, the DNA is TGCGCCAGCAGTCATCGGGGGGGCGCAGAGACCCAGTACTTC. It encodes CASSHRGGAETQYF.